A single sample is the source of the 5 T cell receptor beta chains below, sequenced in a study of early T cells in non-severe SARS-CoV-2 infection. TCRdb reanalysed the 5' RACE reads using MiXCR and keeps one entry per CDR3 protein. This table holds tens of thousands of distinct CDR3 sequences, 12% found once. Sequencing input: whole blood. The source of these receptors is an adult who was a healthcare worker with PCR-confirmed SARS-CoV-2 infection or an uninfected control (not recorded which).

V and J are TRBV7-9 and TRBJ2-5; a possible D gene is TRBD1 (5 bases). CDR3 length: 14 amino acids. Germline V gene data show CDR1 as SEHNR and CDR2 as FQNEAQ (reference sequence). The germline V and J ends were trimmed by 8 bases and 2 bases, with 15 bases remaining between them. CDR3 DNA: TGTGCCAGCCATACCCTGACAGATCAAGAGACCCAGTACTTC. The encoded protein is CASHTLTDQETQYF.

This clonotype has just a few counts. The chain links TRBV30 to TRBJ2-3, with 9 bases matching TRBD2. V gave up 1 base and J gave up 5 bases; unmatched junction bases: 10. Looked up from germline, CDR1 is GTSNPN and CDR2 is SVGIG (reference sequence). The CDR3 loop spans 16 amino acids. CDR3 sequence: CAWSALVAGAIDTQYF. DNA for the CDR3: TGTGCCTGGAGTGCCCTCGTAGCGGGGGCCATAGATACGCAGTATTTT.

This clonotype was detected many times. The CDR3 here is CASSDRAYEQYF. CDR3 in DNA: TGTGCCAGCAGTGACAGGGCGTACGAGCAGTACTTC. The V and J genes are TRBV25-1 and TRBJ2-7, with TRBD1 as a possible D gene (5 bases). The CDR3 spans 12 residues. The germline gives CDR1 MGHDK, CDR2 SYGVNS. V was shortened by 3 bases and J by 4 bases, with 7 bases between the two germline ends.

There are many counts of this clonotype. The chain combines TRBV7-6 with TRBJ2-1; D is ambiguous. V lost 6 bases to trimming and J lost 4 bases, with 22 bases between them. This CDR3 is built from 17 residues. CDR1 is SGHVS and CDR2 is FNYEAQ in the germline V gene. The CDR3 loop reads CASRPLPPRPEYNEQFF. The CDR3, as DNA: TGTGCCAGCAGACCTCTTCCTCCGCGCCCGGAATACAATGAGCAGTTCTTC.

The chain carries TRBV7-2 and TRBJ2-3; D uncertain. CDR3 length: 13 amino acids. The V end was cut by 2 bases, the J end by 1 base, with 4 bases between. From germline, CDR1 is SGHTA and CDR2 FQGNSA. The chain's CDR3 is CASSLLGTDTQYF. DNA of the CDR3: TGTGCCAGCAGCTTACTCGGCACAGATACGCAGTATTTT. Combining the CDR3 with reference TRBV7-2 and TRBJ2-3 gives the whole variable domain GAGVSQSPSNKVTEKGKDVELRCDPISGHTALYWYRQSLGQGLEFLIYFQGNSAPDKSGLPSDRFSAERTGGSVSTLTIQRTQQEDSAVYLCASSLLGTDTQYFGPGTRLTVL.